The clone carrying this T cell receptor (beta chain) occurred once. This sample is part of a study of blood T cell repertoires in COVID-19. The V gene's germline CDR1 is PRHDT and CDR2 FYEKMQ (reference sequence). CDR3 length: 13 residues. V lost 5 bases to trimming and J lost 5 bases, with 12 bases between them. Method: immunoSEQ multiplex PCR; TCRdb's copy keeps in-frame clones and lacks some. The data contain tens of thousands of clones, 75% to 80% of them singletons. The clonotype originates from a man aged 65 to 85 with active or convalescent COVID-19. Source material: peripheral blood. The chain is built from TRBV13 and TRBJ1-1, with D unresolved. The CDR3 DNA reads as TGTGCCAGCAGCCCGTCGTCGGGGACTGAAGCTTTCTTT. It encodes CASSPSSGTEAFF.